Shown below are 5 T cell receptor beta chains from a single sample sequenced in a study of T cell responses to AZD1222 COVID-19 vaccine. This table comes from immunoSEQ multiplex PCR, and its TCRdb copy is limited to in-frame clones, with some not included. The repertoire includes some 120,000 clones, more than 85% of them detected once, and around 7.5% sits in the top ten. The specimen was peripheral blood, collected on day 0 of AZD1222 vaccination. The receptors here all came from an adult in good health.

The chain recombines TRBV28 with TRBJ2-3; D not certain. The CDR3 is 12 amino acids. Germline V gives CDR1 MDHEN, CDR2 SYDVKM. Trimming removed 7 bases from V and 1 base from J, with 6 bases in between. CDR3 coding DNA: TGTGCCAGCACCCTTGGCACAGATACGCAGTATTTT. This codes for CASTLGTDTQYF.

The chain is built from TRBV5-4 and TRBJ2-7; D call uncertain. Trimming removed 0 bases from V and 0 bases from J, with 7 bases in between. Germline CDR1 reads SGHNT; CDR2 reads YYREEE (reference sequence). The CDR3 spans 14 residues. In DNA form, the CDR3 reads TGTGCCAGCAGCTTGGGGGCTACCTCCTACGAGCAGTACTTC. It translates to CASSLGATSYEQYF.

The chain couples TRBV28 to TRBJ1-5; 12 bases are a match to TRBD1. Unmatched junction bases numbered 11, after V lost 2 bases and J lost 6 bases. CDR3 length equals 18 residues. In germline, CDR1 is MDHEN, CDR2 SYDVKM. CDR3 nucleotide sequence: TGTGCCAGCAGTTTACCAGGGGGGACAGGGGGCAGGGGTCAGCCCCAGCATTTT. Its translation: CASSLPGGTGGRGQPQHF.

The CDR3 sequence is CASSNPGTTYEQYF. CDR3 DNA: TGTGCCAGCAGCAACCCGGGAACAACCTACGAGCAGTACTTC. The chain joins TRBV3-1 (or the pseudogene TRBV3-2) to TRBJ2-7, with D maybe TRBD2 (5 bases). The V end lost 5 bases, the J end lost 2 bases, and 13 bases lay between the germline ends. This CDR3 has 14 amino acids. Germline V gene lookup returns CDR1 LGHDT and CDR2 YNNKEL (reference sequence).

This clone was counted a single time. The chain employs TRBV5-1 and TRBJ1-1; unclear D gene. This CDR3 is built from 11 residues. V shed 3 bases and J shed 5 bases, with 5 bases lying between them. CDR1 is SGHRS and CDR2 is YFSETQ in the germline V gene. The CDR3 sequence is CASSYPTEAFF. The CDR3 bases are TGCGCCAGCAGCTATCCGACTGAAGCTTTCTTT. Full variable domain (outside the CDR3, taken from reference TRBV5-1 and TRBJ1-1): KAGVTQTPRYLIKTRGQQVTLSCSPISGHRSVSWYQQTPGQGLQFLFEYFSETQRNKGNFPGRFSGRQFSNSRSEMNVSTLELGDSALYLCASSYPTEAFFGQGTRLTVV.